This TCR beta chain was documented in a study of blood T cell repertoires in COVID-19 (dated by TCRdb to the early 2020s). Turning to the overall study: Collaborator samples came from the United States, Italy and Spain and covered acute and convalescent phases of COVID-19. The samples were drawn from two sources: the first 160 participants of the ongoing ImmuneRACE study, and 1,254 subjects contributed by 6 global collaborators. The dataset comprised deeply sampled blood TCRbeta repertoires from subjects exposed to, actively infected with, or recovered from COVID-19. Nearly every sample came with metadata listing a de-identified subject ID, COVID-19 status, age in years and sex. The repertoires were released in a freely available public database meant as a resource for research on the immune response to SARS-CoV-2. Where available, HLA class I and class II types were obtained from metadata supplied by the sample provider rather than from assay-based typing. The material from the prospective study consisted of cDNA or gDNA derived from T cells, B-cell-depleted T cells, or PBMCs.

Concerning this clone: Its antigen target is currently unknown. No much larger clone is present one base from it, and per-base qualities are unavailable.

In the prospective study, participants were about 18 to 95 years old, resided in 24 geographic areas of the United States, and were enrolled through a virtual design. Cohort assignment in the prospective study relied on participant-reported clinical history from a screening survey and a study questionnaire. Recovered participants in ImmuneRACE Cohort 3 were defined as having two consecutive negative NP/OP PCR tests, clearance from a healthcare professional, or resolution of symptoms. Each participant in the prospective study had whole blood, serum and a nasopharyngeal or oropharyngeal swab collected by mobile phlebotomists. Over a roughly 2-month period, participants in the prospective study had the option of providing additional blood draws and questionnaires. Before DNA extraction, blood samples from the prospective study were shipped at room temperature or frozen. The paper as a whole reports these results and caveats: Clinical and demographic metadata were provided uncurated, with the amount varying by source and participant.

The immunoSEQ Assay, a bias-controlled multiplex PCR, was used to amplify TCRbeta CDR3 regions from genomic DNA. The authors' pipeline ran thus. Nucleated cell counts per sample were estimated from amplification of reference gene primers within the assay. To quantify the absolute abundance of each unique TCRbeta CDR3 rearrangement, sequence reads were collapsed and filtered. For each sample, productive Simpson clonality was calculated as the square root of Simpson's diversity index across productive rearrangements. Entries here come from immuneACCESS through TCRdb and include only in-frame sequences with V and J called. Some clones fail to appear in such tables; in the studies checked, an unresolved V gene covers under half of the shortfall, and the cause of the remainder is unknown. For V, J and clone size, that table is used; D and trimming come from the DNA. Recorded for this sample are 250,000 or so clones; approximately 86% of them occurred a single time. The leading ten clones occupy about 2.7% of the sample.

CDR1 and CDR2, per the germline V gene, are SGHRS and YFSETQ. CDR3 length: 16 amino acids, cysteine to phenylalanine. Only the CDR3 DNA stays, 48 bases, in frame from base 1. V is shortened by 6 bases, J by 4 bases, and the region joining them spans 22 bases. Sequenced: PBMCs or T cells enriched from blood (not recorded which). The chain was built from TRBV5-1 and TRBJ1-2, with the D gene call left open. This TCR was sampled from a woman aged 18-29 years who had recovered from COVID-19. The base sequence is TGCGCCAGCAACGTAGGAATAGAGGCCTCCTCCTATGGCTACACCTTC. The translation is CASNVGIEASSYGYTF.